Following are 6 T cell receptor beta chains from one sample sequenced in a study of blood T cell repertoires in COVID-19. TCRdb's copy holds only in-frame clones and misses some; the assay was immunoSEQ multiplex PCR. The repertoire holds under 250,000 clones, with approximately 86% as singletons. The specimen was peripheral blood. The receptors were sampled from a woman aged 60 to 75 who had recovered from COVID-19.

The rearrangement links TRBV5-4 to TRBJ2-7; 8 nucleotides agree with TRBD1. The germline gives CDR1 SGHNT, CDR2 YYREEE (reference sequence). Trimming took 0 bases from V and 5 from J; bases not matched to a gene: 10. The CDR3 loop spans 16 amino acids. CDR3 sequence: CASSLEARGPLNEQYF. As DNA, the CDR3 is TGTGCCAGCAGCTTGGAAGCCAGGGGGCCGCTAAACGAGCAGTACTTC.

This chain uses TRBV5-6 with TRBJ2-2; TRBD2 agrees at 7 bases. The CDR3 is made up of 16 amino acids. With V trimmed by 4 bases and J by 2 bases, 8 bases remained unmatched. Germline CDR1 SGHDT, CDR2 YYEEEE. CDR3 amino acids: CASSPLARRNTGELFF. The CDR3 region has the DNA TGTGCCAGCAGCCCACTAGCGCGGAGAAACACCGGGGAGCTGTTTTTT.

The chain joins TRBV9 to TRBJ2-1, with TRBD2 matching over 12 bases. There are 16 residues in the CDR3. The trim removed 0 bases at V and 9 bases at J, leaving 7 bases unmatched. Germline values: CDR1 SGDLS, CDR2 YYNGEE. The CDR3 region has the DNA TGTGCCAGCAGCGTAGTGGCTAGCGGGGGGGCAGGTGAGCAGTTCTTC. This codes for CASSVVASGGAGEQFF.

This rearrangement joins TRBV2 to TRBJ1-2, with D possibly TRBD1 on 6 matching bases. CDR1 and CDR2 from the germline V gene are SNHLY and FYNNEI. CDR3 length equals 14 residues. Trimming pared 3 bases from V and 7 bases from J, leaving 15 bases between. CDR3 sequence: CASSDGLRGGGYTF. The CDR3, as DNA: TGTGCCAGCAGTGACGGTCTCAGGGGCGGTGGCTACACCTTC.

This chain links TRBV4-2 with TRBJ2-7; D possibly corresponds to TRBD1 (6 bases). CDR3 length: 18 residues. CDR1 and CDR2 (germline): LGHNA, YNFKEQ. V was clipped by 0 bases and J by 4 bases, with 22 bases between them. Here the CDR3 reads CASSQEGAGRRRGYEQYF. For the CDR3, the DNA is TGTGCCAGCAGCCAAGAGGGGGCAGGGCGACGGAGAGGGTACGAGCAGTACTTC.

CDR3 protein: CASSPREGSNEKLFF. DNA of the CDR3: TGTGCCAGCAGCCCCCGGGAGGGTTCTAATGAAAAACTGTTTTTT. The chain combines TRBV7-2 with TRBJ1-4; D remains ambiguous. CDR1 is SGHTA and CDR2 is FQGNSA in the germline V gene. This CDR3 spans 15 amino acids. The V and J ends lost 5 bases and 3 bases respectively, with 13 bases between them. The full variable domain, completed using reference TRBV7-2 and TRBJ1-4, is GAGVSQSPSNKVTEKGKDVELRCDPISGHTALYWYRQSLGQGLEFLIYFQGNSAPDKSGLPSDRFSAERTGGSVSTLTIQRTQQEDSAVYLCASSPREGSNEKLFFGSGTQLSVL.